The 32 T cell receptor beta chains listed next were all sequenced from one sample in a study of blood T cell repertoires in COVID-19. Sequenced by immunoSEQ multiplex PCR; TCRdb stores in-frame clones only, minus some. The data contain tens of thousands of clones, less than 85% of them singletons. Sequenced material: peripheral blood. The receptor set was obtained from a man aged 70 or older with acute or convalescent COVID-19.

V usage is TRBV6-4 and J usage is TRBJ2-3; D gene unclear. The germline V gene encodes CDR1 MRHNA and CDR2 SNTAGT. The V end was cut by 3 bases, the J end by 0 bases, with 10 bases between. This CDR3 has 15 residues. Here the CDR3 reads CASSETEQSTDTQYF. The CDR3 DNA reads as TGTGCCAGCAGTGAAACTGAACAGAGCACAGATACGCAGTATTTT.

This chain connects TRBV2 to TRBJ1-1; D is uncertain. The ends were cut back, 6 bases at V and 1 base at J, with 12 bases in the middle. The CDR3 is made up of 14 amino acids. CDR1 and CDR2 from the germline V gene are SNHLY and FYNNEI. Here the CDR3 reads CASSAQGGNTEAFF. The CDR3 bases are TGTGCCAGCAGCGCCCAAGGCGGGAACACTGAAGCTTTCTTT.

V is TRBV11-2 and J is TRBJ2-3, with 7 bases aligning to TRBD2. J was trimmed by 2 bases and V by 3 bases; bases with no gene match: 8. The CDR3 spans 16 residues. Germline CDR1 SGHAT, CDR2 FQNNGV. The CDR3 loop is CASSLELASVTDTQYF. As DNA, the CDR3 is TGTGCCAGCAGCTTGGAACTAGCGTCAGTCACAGATACGCAGTATTTT.

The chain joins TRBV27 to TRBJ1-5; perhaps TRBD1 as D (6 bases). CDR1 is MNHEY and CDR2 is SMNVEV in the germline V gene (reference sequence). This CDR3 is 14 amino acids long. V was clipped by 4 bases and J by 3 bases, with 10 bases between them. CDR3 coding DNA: TGTGCCAGCAGTTACGACAGGTCCAATCAGCCCCAGCATTTT. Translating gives CASSYDRSNQPQHF.

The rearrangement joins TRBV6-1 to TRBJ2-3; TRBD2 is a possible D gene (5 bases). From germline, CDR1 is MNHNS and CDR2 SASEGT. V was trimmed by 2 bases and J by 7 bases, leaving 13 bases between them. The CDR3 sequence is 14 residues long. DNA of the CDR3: TGTGCCAGCAGTGAAAGGAGACACGGGAATACGCAGTATTTT. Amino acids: CASSERRHGNTQYF.

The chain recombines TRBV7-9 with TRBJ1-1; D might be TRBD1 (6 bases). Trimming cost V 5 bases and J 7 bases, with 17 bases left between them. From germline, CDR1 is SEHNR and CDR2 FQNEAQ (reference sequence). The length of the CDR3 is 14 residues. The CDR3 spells CASSPPLLQGEAFF. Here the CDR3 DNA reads TGTGCCAGCAGCCCTCCGTTACTACAGGGTGAAGCTTTCTTT.

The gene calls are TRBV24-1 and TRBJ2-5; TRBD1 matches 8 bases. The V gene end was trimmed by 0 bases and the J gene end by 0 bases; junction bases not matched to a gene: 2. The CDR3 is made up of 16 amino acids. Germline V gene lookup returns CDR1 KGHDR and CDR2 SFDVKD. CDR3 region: CATSDLRTGNQETQYF. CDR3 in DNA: TGTGCCACCAGTGATTTGAGGACAGGGAACCAAGAGACCCAGTACTTC.

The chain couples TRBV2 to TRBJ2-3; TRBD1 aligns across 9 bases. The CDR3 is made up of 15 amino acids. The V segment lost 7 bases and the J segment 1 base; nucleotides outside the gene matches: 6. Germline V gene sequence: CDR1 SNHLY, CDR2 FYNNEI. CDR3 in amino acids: CASTNRDRGTDTQYF. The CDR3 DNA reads TGTGCCAGCACGAACCGGGACAGGGGCACAGATACGCAGTATTTT.

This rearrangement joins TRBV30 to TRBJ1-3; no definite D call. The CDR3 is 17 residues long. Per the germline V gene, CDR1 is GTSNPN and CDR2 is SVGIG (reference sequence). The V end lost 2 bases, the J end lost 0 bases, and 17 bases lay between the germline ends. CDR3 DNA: TGTGCCTGGAGTATTTACGGGTCTTTCAGCTCTGGAAACACCATATATTTT. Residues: CAWSIYGSFSSGNTIYF. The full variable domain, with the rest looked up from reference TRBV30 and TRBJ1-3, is SQTIHQWPATLVQPVGSPLSLECTVEGTSNPNLYWYRQAAGRGLQLLFYSVGIGQISSEVPQNLSASRPQDRQFILSSKKLLLSDSGFYLCAWSIYGSFSSGNTIYFGEGSWLTVV.

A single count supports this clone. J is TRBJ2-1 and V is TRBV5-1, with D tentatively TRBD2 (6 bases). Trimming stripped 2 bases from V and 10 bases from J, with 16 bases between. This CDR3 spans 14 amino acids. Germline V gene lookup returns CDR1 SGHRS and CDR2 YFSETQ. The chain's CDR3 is CASSFGKEGGEQFF. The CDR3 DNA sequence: TGCGCCAGCAGCTTTGGTAAGGAGGGTGGAGAGCAGTTCTTC.

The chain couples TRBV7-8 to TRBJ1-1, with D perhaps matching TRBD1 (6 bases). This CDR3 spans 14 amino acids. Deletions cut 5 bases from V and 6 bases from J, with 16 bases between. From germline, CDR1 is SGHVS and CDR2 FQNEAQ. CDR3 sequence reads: CASSHRTDSPEAFF. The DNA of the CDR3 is TGTGCCAGCAGCCATCGGACAGACAGCCCTGAAGCTTTCTTT.

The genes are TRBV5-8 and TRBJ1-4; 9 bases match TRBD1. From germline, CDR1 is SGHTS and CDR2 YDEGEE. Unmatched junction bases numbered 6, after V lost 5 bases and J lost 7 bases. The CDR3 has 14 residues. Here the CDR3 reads CASSETGGSEKLFF. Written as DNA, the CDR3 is TGTGCCAGCAGTGAGACAGGGGGAAGTGAAAAACTGTTTTTT. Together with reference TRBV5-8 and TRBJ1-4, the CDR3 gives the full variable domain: EAGVTQSPTHLIKTRGQQATLRCSPISGHTSVYWYQQALGLGLQFLLWYDEGEERNRGNFPPRFSGRQFPNYSSELNVNALELEDSALYLCASSETGGSEKLFFGSGTQLSVL.

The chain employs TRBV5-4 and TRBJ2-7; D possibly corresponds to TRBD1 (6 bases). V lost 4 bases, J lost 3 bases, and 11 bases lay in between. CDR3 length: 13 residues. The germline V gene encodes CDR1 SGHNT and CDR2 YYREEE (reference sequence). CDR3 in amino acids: CASSGTGNYEQYV. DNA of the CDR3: TGTGCCAGCAGCGGAACAGGGAACTACGAGCAGTACGTC.

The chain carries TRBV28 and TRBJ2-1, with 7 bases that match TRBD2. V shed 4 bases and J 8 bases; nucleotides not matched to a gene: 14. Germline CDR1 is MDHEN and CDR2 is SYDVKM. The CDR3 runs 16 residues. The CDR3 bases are TGTGCCAGCAGTTCGACAAGGGACTACCGGGCGGATGAGCAGTTCTTC. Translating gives CASSSTRDYRADEQFF.

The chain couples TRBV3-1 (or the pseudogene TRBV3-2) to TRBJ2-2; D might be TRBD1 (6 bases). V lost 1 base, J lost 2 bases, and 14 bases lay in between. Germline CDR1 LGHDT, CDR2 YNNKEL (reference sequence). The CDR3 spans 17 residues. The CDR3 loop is CASSQGSEQGNTGELFF. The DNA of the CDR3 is TGTGCCAGCAGCCAAGGGTCTGAACAGGGTAACACCGGGGAGCTGTTTTTT.

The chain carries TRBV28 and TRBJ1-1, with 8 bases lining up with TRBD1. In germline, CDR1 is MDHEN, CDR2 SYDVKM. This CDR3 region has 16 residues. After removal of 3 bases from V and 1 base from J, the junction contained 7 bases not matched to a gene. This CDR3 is CASSFLTGTGNTEAFF. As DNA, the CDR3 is TGTGCCAGCAGTTTCCTCACCGGGACAGGGAACACTGAAGCTTTCTTT.

In nucleotides, the CDR3 is TGCGCCAGCAGCCCCGGACAGGGCCTTGCTGGGGCCAACGTCCTGACTTTC. Residues: CASSPGQGLAGANVLTF. The V gene is TRBV5-1, the J gene TRBJ2-6; 8 bases are a match to TRBD1. V lost 4 bases, J lost 2 bases, and 8 bases stayed unmatched. Germline V gene sequence: CDR1 SGHRS, CDR2 YFSETQ. The length of the CDR3 is 17 residues. Combining the CDR3 with reference TRBV5-1 and TRBJ2-6 gives the whole variable domain KAGVTQTPRYLIKTRGQQVTLSCSPISGHRSVSWYQQTPGQGLQFLFEYFSETQRNKGNFPGRFSGRQFSNSRSEMNVSTLELGDSALYLCASSPGQGLAGANVLTFGAGSRLTVL.

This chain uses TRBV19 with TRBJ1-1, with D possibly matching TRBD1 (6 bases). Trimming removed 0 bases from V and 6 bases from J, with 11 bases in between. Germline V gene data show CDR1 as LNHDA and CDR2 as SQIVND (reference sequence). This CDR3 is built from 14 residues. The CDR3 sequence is CASSIDWGLAEAFF. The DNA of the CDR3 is TGTGCCAGTAGTATAGATTGGGGGCTAGCTGAAGCTTTCTTT.

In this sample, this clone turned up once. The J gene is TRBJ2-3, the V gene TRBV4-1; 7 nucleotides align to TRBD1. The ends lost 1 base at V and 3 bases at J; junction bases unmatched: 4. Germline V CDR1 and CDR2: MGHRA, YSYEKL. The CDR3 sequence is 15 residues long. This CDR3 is CASSQGQTGTDTQYF. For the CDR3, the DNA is TGCGCCAGCAGCCAAGGTCAGACAGGGACAGATACGCAGTATTTT.

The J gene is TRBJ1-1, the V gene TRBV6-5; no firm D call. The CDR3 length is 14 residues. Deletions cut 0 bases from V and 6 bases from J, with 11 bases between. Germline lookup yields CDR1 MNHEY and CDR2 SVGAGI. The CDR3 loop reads CASSYSLIGSEAFF. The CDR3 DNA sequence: TGTGCCAGCAGTTACTCTCTCATCGGGTCTGAAGCTTTCTTT.

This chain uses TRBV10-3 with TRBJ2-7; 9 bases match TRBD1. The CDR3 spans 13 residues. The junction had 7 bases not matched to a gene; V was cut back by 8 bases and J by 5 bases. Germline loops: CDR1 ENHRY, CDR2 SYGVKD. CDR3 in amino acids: CAISGQGNDEQYF. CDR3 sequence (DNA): TGTGCCATCTCGGGACAGGGTAACGACGAGCAGTACTTC.

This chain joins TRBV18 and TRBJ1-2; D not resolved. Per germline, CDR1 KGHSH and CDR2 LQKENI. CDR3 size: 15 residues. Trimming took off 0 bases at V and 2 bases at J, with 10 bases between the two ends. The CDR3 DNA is TGTGCCAGCTCACCACCGGAGGGCTCAAACTATGGCTACACCTTC. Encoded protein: CASSPPEGSNYGYTF.

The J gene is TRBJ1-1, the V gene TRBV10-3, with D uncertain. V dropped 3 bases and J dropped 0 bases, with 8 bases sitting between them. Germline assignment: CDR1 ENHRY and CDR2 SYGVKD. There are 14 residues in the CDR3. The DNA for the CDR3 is TGTGCCATCAGTGAACTGGGCTTGAACACTGAAGCTTTCTTT. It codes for CAISELGLNTEAFF.

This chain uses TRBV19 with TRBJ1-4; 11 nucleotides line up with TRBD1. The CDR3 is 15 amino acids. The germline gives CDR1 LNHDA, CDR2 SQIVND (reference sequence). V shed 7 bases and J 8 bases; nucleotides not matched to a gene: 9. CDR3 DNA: TGTGCCAGTATCCAGGGACAGGGGGGAGGAGAAAAACTGTTTTTT. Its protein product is CASIQGQGGGEKLFF.

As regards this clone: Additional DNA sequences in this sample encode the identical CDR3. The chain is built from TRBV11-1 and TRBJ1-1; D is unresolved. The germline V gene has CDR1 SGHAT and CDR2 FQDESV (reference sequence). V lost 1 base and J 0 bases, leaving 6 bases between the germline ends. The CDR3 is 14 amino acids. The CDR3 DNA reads TGTGCCAGCAGCTTAGAAGACATGAACACTGAAGCTTTCTTT. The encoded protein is CASSLEDMNTEAFF.

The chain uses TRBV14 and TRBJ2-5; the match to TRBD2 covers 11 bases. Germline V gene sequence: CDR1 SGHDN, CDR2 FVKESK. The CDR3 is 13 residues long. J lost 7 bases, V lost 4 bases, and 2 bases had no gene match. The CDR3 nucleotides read TGTGCCAGCAGCCCAGGGACTAGCGGGACCCAGTACTTC. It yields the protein CASSPGTSGTQYF.

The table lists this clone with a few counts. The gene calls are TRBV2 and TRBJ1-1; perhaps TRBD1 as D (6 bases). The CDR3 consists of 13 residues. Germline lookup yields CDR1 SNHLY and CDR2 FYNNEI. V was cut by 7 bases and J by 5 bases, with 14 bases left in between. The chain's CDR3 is CASTGQSGTEAFF. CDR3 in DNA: TGTGCCAGCACAGGACAGTCGGGTACTGAAGCTTTCTTT.

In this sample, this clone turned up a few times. The CDR3 bases are TGTGCCAGTTCTGGGAGTGGGAATTCACCCCTCCACTTT. It specifies CASSGSGNSPLHF. This chain joins TRBV6-5 and TRBJ1-6, with no clear D. Germline CDR1 and CDR2: MNHEY and SVGAGI. This CDR3 spans 13 amino acids. The V and J ends lost 9 bases and 7 bases respectively, with 13 bases between them.

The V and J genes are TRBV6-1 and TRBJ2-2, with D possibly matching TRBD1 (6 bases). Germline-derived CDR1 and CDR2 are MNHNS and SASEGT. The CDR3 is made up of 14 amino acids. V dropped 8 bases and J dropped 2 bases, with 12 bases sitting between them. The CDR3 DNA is TGTGCCAGCCTGGGACACCTTAACACCGGGGAGCTGTTTTTT. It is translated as CASLGHLNTGELFF.

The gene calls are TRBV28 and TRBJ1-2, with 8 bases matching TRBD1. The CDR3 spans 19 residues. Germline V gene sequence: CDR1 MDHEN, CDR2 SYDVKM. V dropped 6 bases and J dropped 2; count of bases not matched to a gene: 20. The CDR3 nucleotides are TGTGCCAGCAGCTTCGCGGGCAGATGGTGGGACAGGTCGAACTATGGCTACACCTTC. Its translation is CASSFAGRWWDRSNYGYTF.

The CDR3 DNA follows: TGTGCCAGCAGCCCCGGACACCTAGAGCAAGAGACCCAGTACTTC. Protein product: CASSPGHLEQETQYF. The chain links TRBV7-9 to TRBJ2-5; D possibly corresponds to TRBD1 (5 bases). This CDR3 region has 15 residues. From germline, CDR1 is SEHNR and CDR2 FQNEAQ (reference sequence). V lost 5 bases and J 2 bases, leaving 15 bases between the germline ends.

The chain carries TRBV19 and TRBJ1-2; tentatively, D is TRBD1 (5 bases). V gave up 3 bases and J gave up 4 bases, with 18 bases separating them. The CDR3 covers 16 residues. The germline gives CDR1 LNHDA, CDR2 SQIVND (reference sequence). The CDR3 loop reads CASSIFKEGPIYGYTF. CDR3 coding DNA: TGTGCCAGTAGTATTTTTAAGGAGGGGCCGATCTATGGCTACACCTTC.